The TCR beta chain under discussion was sequenced for a study of T cell responses to AZD1222 COVID-19 vaccine. General observations from the study: Researchers took repertoire samples only after the peak T cell response had come. Distributed over spike, vaccine-associated CD4 TCRs predominated at 160-218 and 743-854. Close to half of spike-specific TCRs reportedly recognize unmutated variant regions. It should be noted that donors were predominantly white British and more often female, and clonal diversity was possibly underestimated.

The protocol was immunoSEQ multiplex PCR, while the TCRdb copy is restricted to in-frame clones and leaves out a portion. The table shows 150,000 to 200,000 clones, with 70% to 90% occurring only once. This CDR3 comprises 11 residues. V lost 5 bases to trimming and J lost 14 bases, with 15 bases between them. Of note for this clone: The antigen is not known.

This clonotype originated in an adult who received the AZD1222 COVID-19 vaccine. This sequence joins TRBV12-3 or TRBV12-4 and TRBJ1-2, with D perhaps TRBD1 (5 bases). The sample here was peripheral blood, taken 28 days after the second AZD1222 dose. The CDR3 DNA reads as TGTGCCAGCAGTAGAACGGGGGTGGGGACCTTC. It translates to CASSRTGVGTF.